Reported below is one TCR beta chain. Its antigen remains unknown. This sample stems from a study of CD8+CD57+ T cells in acquired aplastic anemia. Study overall: Sorted CD4+ and CD8+ cells gave an average of around 3.3 ug of DNA.

Germline V gives CDR1 DFQATT, CDR2 SNEGSKA (reference sequence). V trimming: 5 bases; J trimming: 6 bases; junction bases outside the gene matches: 4. CDR3 length equals 13 residues. An expansion of CD8+CD57+ cells by flow cytometry had been shown in patients chosen for sequencing. When blood sampling took place, the patients had received no therapy. Findings and caveats of the study: Between patients and controls, approximately 29 CD8+ CDR3 sequences were found in common. CD8+ Simpson's diversity in patients was not significantly different from that in controls.

Using genomic DNA as the template, TCR beta VDJ and CDR3 profiling was carried out. TCRdb redid the calling of the reads with MiXCR, one entry per CDR3 protein. This table holds 250,000 or so distinct CDR3 sequences, around half found once. Sample: sorted CD4+, CD8+, or CD8+CD57+ T cells (not recorded which) from PBMCs. The receptor was isolated from a human donor with aplastic anemia. This chain links TRBV20-1 with TRBJ2-1, with 10 nucleotides matching TRBD1. CDR3 loop: CSAETGGLNEQFF. CDR3 bases: TGCAGTGCTGAGACAGGGGGCCTCAATGAGCAGTTCTTC.